A selection of T cell receptor beta chains follows, all from one sample in a study of shared clonotypes between healthy human individuals. Measured with immunoSEQ multiplex PCR; TCRdb has only the in-frame clones, and not every one. In the table there are around 1.5 million clones, under 99% of which are singletons. What was sequenced was naive CD4+ T cells sorted from blood. Every receptor here comes from a man between 25 and 39 years old in good health. The CDR3 runs from the conserved cysteine through the conserved F or W. D genes are given only for firm matches. The size of a clone is reported for some rows only, either as once, few or many, or as a class for expanded clones.

CDR3 protein: CATTRRVAGDTADTQYF
CDR3 DNA: TGTGCCACCACCAGAAGGGTAGCGGGAGATACTGCAGATACGCAGTATTTT
V gene: TRBV15
clone size: NA
J gene: TRBJ2-3
D gene: TRBD2

CDR3 protein: CSVGREGEKLFF
CDR3 DNA: TGCAGCGTTGGCAGGGAGGGTGAAAAACTGTTTTTT
V gene: TRBV29-1
clone size: NA
J gene: TRBJ1-4
D gene: NA

CDR3 protein: CASSLVGTSGSIGEQYF
CDR3 DNA: TGTGCCAGCAGCTTAGTCGGGACTAGCGGGAGCATCGGAGAGCAGTACTTC
V gene: TRBV7-6
clone size: NA
J gene: TRBJ2-7
D gene: TRBD2

CDR3 protein: CASSQIGGANTGELFF
CDR3 DNA: TGTGCCAGCAGCCAAATAGGGGGCGCGAACACCGGGGAGCTGTTTTTT
V gene: TRBV14
clone size: NA
J gene: TRBJ2-2
D gene: TRBD1

CDR3 protein: CASSSGADTQYF
CDR3 DNA: TGTGCCAGCAGCTCAGGGGCAGATACGCAGTATTTT
V gene: TRBV7-6
clone size: NA
J gene: TRBJ2-3
D gene: NA

CDR3 protein: CASSDRARGLFGETQYF
CDR3 DNA: TGTGCCAGCAGTGACCGGGCCAGGGGGCTTTTCGGAGAGACCCAGTACTTC
V gene: TRBV25-1
clone size: NA
J gene: TRBJ2-5
D gene: TRBD1

CDR3 protein: CASSPLGDTQYF
CDR3 DNA: TGTGCCAGCTCACCTCTAGGTGATACGCAGTATTTT
V gene: TRBV18
clone size: NA
J gene: TRBJ2-3
D gene: NA

CDR3 protein: CASSLSFMNTEAFF
CDR3 DNA: TGTGCCAGCAGTCTTTCTTTTATGAACACTGAAGCTTTCTTT
V gene: TRBV27
clone size: NA
J gene: TRBJ1-1
D gene: NA

CDR3 protein: CASSTRLGTTGELFF
CDR3 DNA: TGTGCCAGCAGTACCCGACTAGGGACCACCGGGGAGCTGTTTTTT
V gene: TRBV27
clone size: NA
J gene: TRBJ2-2
D gene: NA

CDR3 protein: CASSSPGREGPGDTQYF
CDR3 DNA: TGTGCCAGCAGCTCACCGGGGAGGGAGGGCCCGGGAGATACGCAGTATTTT
V gene: TRBV5-4
clone size: NA
J gene: TRBJ2-3
D gene: TRBD2

CDR3 protein: CASNPAGFGLGGSYNEQFF
CDR3 DNA: TGTGCCAGTAACCCAGCGGGGTTTGGACTAGGGGGATCCTACAATGAGCAGTTCTTC
V gene: TRBV19
clone size: NA
J gene: TRBJ2-1
D gene: NA

CDR3 protein: CASSLASVRYEQYF
CDR3 DNA: TGTGCCAGCAGCTTGGCCTCAGTTCGCTACGAGCAGTACTTC
V gene: TRBV5-5
clone size: NA
J gene: TRBJ2-7
D gene: NA

CDR3 protein: CASSYAAGGLGEQFF
CDR3 DNA: TGTGCCAGCAGTTACGCCGCGGGAGGGCTGGGTGAGCAGTTCTTC
V gene: TRBV6-5
clone size: NA
J gene: TRBJ2-1
D gene: TRBD2

CDR3 protein: CASSQEWVSIGELFF
CDR3 DNA: TGTGCCAGCAGCCAAGAATGGGTATCCATCGGGGAGCTGTTTTTT
V gene: TRBV14
clone size: NA
J gene: TRBJ2-2
D gene: NA

CDR3 protein: CASSTLAGGIEQFF
CDR3 DNA: TGTGCCAGCAGCACCCTAGCGGGAGGGATTGAGCAGTTCTTC
V gene: TRBV9
clone size: NA
J gene: TRBJ2-1
D gene: TRBD2

CDR3 protein: CASSYRRSSGPSGEQYF
CDR3 DNA: TGTGCCAGCAGCTACCGGAGGTCTAGCGGGCCGTCGGGGGAGCAGTACTTC
V gene: TRBV11-2
clone size: once
J gene: TRBJ2-7
D gene: TRBD2

CDR3 protein: CASSPGLAGSYEQYF
CDR3 DNA: TGCGCCAGCAGCCCGGGACTAGCGGGAAGCTACGAGCAGTACTTC
V gene: TRBV5-1
clone size: once
J gene: TRBJ2-7
D gene: TRBD2

CDR3 protein: CASSGRGDSNQPQHF
CDR3 DNA: TGTGCCAGCAGCGGCCGGGGGGATAGCAATCAGCCCCAGCATTTT
V gene: TRBV9
clone size: NA
J gene: TRBJ1-5
D gene: NA

CDR3 protein: CASSSTRGQGPDTQYF
CDR3 DNA: TGTGCCAGCAGTTCCACTAGGGGACAGGGACCAGATACGCAGTATTTT
V gene: TRBV6-5
clone size: NA
J gene: TRBJ2-3
D gene: TRBD1

CDR3 protein: CASSLVRHGTGELFF
CDR3 DNA: TGTGCCAGCAGCTTAGTCCGTCACGGCACCGGGGAGCTGTTTTTT
V gene: TRBV7-9
clone size: NA
J gene: TRBJ2-2
D gene: NA

CDR3 protein: CASSIVGSTTLYNEQFF
CDR3 DNA: TGTGCCAGTAGTATAGTTGGCAGCACGACCTTATACAATGAGCAGTTCTTC
V gene: TRBV19
clone size: NA
J gene: TRBJ2-1
D gene: NA

CDR3 protein: CASSPPGRGTEAFF
CDR3 DNA: TGTGCCAGCAGTCCACCAGGGAGAGGGACTGAAGCTTTCTTT
V gene: TRBV28
clone size: once
J gene: TRBJ1-1
D gene: NA

CDR3 protein: CASSQARDRTYEQYF
CDR3 DNA: TGCGCCAGCAGCCAAGCTCGGGACAGAACCTACGAGCAGTACTTC
V gene: TRBV4-3
clone size: NA
J gene: TRBJ2-7
D gene: TRBD1

CDR3 protein: CASSLSLSRHGQYF
CDR3 DNA: TGTGCCAGCAGTTTAAGTCTATCTCGACATGGGCAGTACTTC
V gene: TRBV28
clone size: NA
J gene: TRBJ2-7
D gene: NA

CDR3 protein: CASSVVPGNYGYTF
CDR3 DNA: TGTGCCAGCAGCGTAGTCCCGGGAAACTATGGCTACACCTTC
V gene: TRBV9
clone size: NA
J gene: TRBJ1-2
D gene: NA

CDR3 protein: CASSWTGFNEQFF
CDR3 DNA: TGTGCCAGCAGCTGGACAGGGTTTAATGAGCAGTTCTTC
V gene: TRBV7-2
clone size: NA
J gene: TRBJ2-1
D gene: TRBD1

CDR3 protein: CASSLGDRVRNEQYF
CDR3 DNA: TGTGCCAGCAGTTTAGGGGACAGGGTTCGAAACGAGCAGTACTTC
V gene: TRBV28
clone size: NA
J gene: TRBJ2-7
D gene: TRBD1

CDR3 protein: CASSHTGQGPYEQYF
CDR3 DNA: TGCGCCAGCAGCCATACGGGACAGGGCCCCTACGAGCAGTACTTC
V gene: TRBV4-1
clone size: NA
J gene: TRBJ2-7
D gene: TRBD1

CDR3 protein: CASSLDRDTEAFF
CDR3 DNA: TGTGCCAGCAGCTTAGACAGGGACACTGAAGCTTTCTTT
V gene: TRBV7-3
clone size: NA
J gene: TRBJ1-1
D gene: TRBD1

CDR3 protein: CASSPRDRGDGYTF
CDR3 DNA: TGTGCCAGCTCACCGCGGGACAGGGGAGATGGCTACACCTTC
V gene: TRBV18
clone size: NA
J gene: TRBJ1-2
D gene: TRBD1

CDR3 protein: CSVVGGSETQYF
CDR3 DNA: TGCAGCGTTGTAGGGGGCTCAGAGACCCAGTACTTC
V gene: TRBV29-1
clone size: NA
J gene: TRBJ2-5
D gene: TRBD1

CDR3 protein: CASSSGLARVSYNEQFF
CDR3 DNA: TGCGCCAGCAGCTCGGGACTAGCGAGAGTTTCCTACAATGAGCAGTTCTTC
V gene: TRBV5-1
clone size: NA
J gene: TRBJ2-1
D gene: TRBD2

CDR3 protein: CASSSNTGFPEQYF
CDR3 DNA: TGCGCCAGCAGCTCAAACACAGGTTTCCCCGAGCAGTACTTC
V gene: TRBV5-1
clone size: NA
J gene: TRBJ2-7
D gene: NA

CDR3 protein: CASSVAGTSTNEQFF
CDR3 DNA: TGTGCCAGCAGCGTAGCTGGGACTAGCACCAATGAGCAGTTCTTC
V gene: TRBV9
clone size: NA
J gene: TRBJ2-1
D gene: TRBD2

CDR3 protein: CASSFSRGHSYEQYF
CDR3 DNA: TGTGCCAGCAGCTTTTCCCGGGGACACTCCTACGAGCAGTACTTC
V gene: TRBV5-4
clone size: NA
J gene: TRBJ2-7
D gene: NA

CDR3 protein: CASSLLGLNTYEQYF
CDR3 DNA: TGTGCCAGCAGCTTACTGGGGCTGAATACCTACGAGCAGTACTTC
V gene: TRBV11-2
clone size: once
J gene: TRBJ2-7
D gene: NA

CDR3 protein: CASRAGTATNEKLFF
CDR3 DNA: TGTGCCAGCAGGGCGGGGACCGCAACTAATGAAAAACTGTTTTTT
V gene: TRBV5-4
clone size: NA
J gene: TRBJ1-4
D gene: NA

CDR3 protein: CASSVGLAGNTGELFF
CDR3 DNA: TGTGCCAGCAGCGTAGGTCTAGCGGGAAATACCGGGGAGCTGTTTTTT
V gene: TRBV9
clone size: NA
J gene: TRBJ2-2
D gene: TRBD2

CDR3 protein: CASSGGRGQVYYEQYF
CDR3 DNA: TGTGCCAGCAGTGGGGGCAGGGGGCAGGTTTACTACGAGCAGTACTTC
V gene: TRBV25-1
clone size: once
J gene: TRBJ2-7
D gene: TRBD1

CDR3 protein: CASSPGQGIPYEQYF
CDR3 DNA: TGTGCCAGCAGCCCAGGACAGGGTATCCCCTACGAGCAGTACTTC
V gene: TRBV27
clone size: NA
J gene: TRBJ2-7
D gene: TRBD1

CDR3 protein: CASSPPGQAAYGYTF
CDR3 DNA: TGTGCCAGCTCACCACCGGGACAGGCTGCCTATGGCTACACCTTC
V gene: TRBV18
clone size: once
J gene: TRBJ1-2
D gene: TRBD1

CDR3 protein: CASSLAGTHQETQYF
CDR3 DNA: TGTGCCAGCAGCTTGGCCGGGACGCATCAAGAGACCCAGTACTTC
V gene: TRBV5-8
clone size: once
J gene: TRBJ2-5
D gene: NA

CDR3 protein: CASSLARWRGPQADMNTEAFF
CDR3 DNA: TGTGCCAGCAGCTTAGCGCGGTGGCGGGGGCCCCAAGCCGATATGAACACTGAAGCTTTCTTT
V gene: TRBV7-8
clone size: NA
J gene: TRBJ1-1
D gene: NA

CDR3 protein: CASSLELAGTNTGELFF
CDR3 DNA: TGTGCCAGCAGCTTAGAACTAGCGGGAACGAACACCGGGGAGCTGTTTTTT
V gene: TRBV5-6
clone size: NA
J gene: TRBJ2-2
D gene: TRBD2

CDR3 protein: CASSLEGYDTGELFF
CDR3 DNA: TGCGCCAGCAGCTTGGAAGGTTATGACACCGGGGAGCTGTTTTTT
V gene: TRBV5-1
clone size: once
J gene: TRBJ2-2
D gene: NA

CDR3 protein: CASSPTSGGTGELFF
CDR3 DNA: TGTGCCAGCAGCCCGACTAGCGGGGGCACCGGGGAGCTGTTTTTT
V gene: TRBV5-6
clone size: NA
J gene: TRBJ2-2
D gene: TRBD2

CDR3 protein: CASSEPPSTGARNEQFF
CDR3 DNA: TGTGCCAGCAGTGAACCTCCCTCGACAGGGGCAAGGAATGAGCAGTTCTTC
V gene: TRBV25-1
clone size: NA
J gene: TRBJ2-1
D gene: TRBD1

CDR3 protein: CASSTFFAGQNNEKLFF
CDR3 DNA: TGTGCCAGTAGTACCTTCTTCGCAGGGCAAAATAATGAAAAACTGTTTTTT
V gene: TRBV19
clone size: NA
J gene: TRBJ1-4
D gene: NA

CDR3 protein: CSALRGGELFF
CDR3 DNA: TGCAGTGCTCTTCGGGGCGGGGAGCTGTTTTTT
V gene: TRBV20-1
clone size: NA
J gene: TRBJ2-2
D gene: NA

CDR3 protein: CARSSTRAPSSYNEQFF
CDR3 DNA: TGTGCCAGAAGCTCCACCCGGGCACCAAGCTCCTACAATGAGCAGTTCTTC
V gene: TRBV5-3
clone size: NA
J gene: TRBJ2-1
D gene: NA

CDR3 protein: CASRHTDTQYF
CDR3 DNA: TGTGCCAGCAGACACACAGATACGCAGTATTTT
V gene: TRBV25-1
clone size: NA
J gene: TRBJ2-3
D gene: NA